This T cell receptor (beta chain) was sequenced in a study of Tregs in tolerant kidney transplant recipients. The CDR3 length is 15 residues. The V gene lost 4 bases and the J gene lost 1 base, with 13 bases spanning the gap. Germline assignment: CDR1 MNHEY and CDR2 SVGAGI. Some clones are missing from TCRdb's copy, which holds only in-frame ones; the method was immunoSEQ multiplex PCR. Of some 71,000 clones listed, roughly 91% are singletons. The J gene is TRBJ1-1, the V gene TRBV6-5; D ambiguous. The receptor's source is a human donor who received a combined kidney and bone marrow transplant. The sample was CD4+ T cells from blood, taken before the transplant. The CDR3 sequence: CASSSNAEGNTEAFF. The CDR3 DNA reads TGTGCCAGCAGTTCCAACGCGGAGGGGAACACTGAAGCTTTCTTT.